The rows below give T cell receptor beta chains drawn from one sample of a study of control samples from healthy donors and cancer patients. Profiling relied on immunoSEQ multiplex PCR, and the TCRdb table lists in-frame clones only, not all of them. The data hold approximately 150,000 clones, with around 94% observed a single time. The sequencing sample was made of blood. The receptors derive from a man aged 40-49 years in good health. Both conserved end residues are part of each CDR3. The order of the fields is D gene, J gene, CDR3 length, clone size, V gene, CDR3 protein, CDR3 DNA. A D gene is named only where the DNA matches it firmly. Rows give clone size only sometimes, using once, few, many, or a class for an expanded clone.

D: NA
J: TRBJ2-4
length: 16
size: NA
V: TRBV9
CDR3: CASSADPGGGENIQYF
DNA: TGTGCCAGCAGCGCAGACCCCGGGGGCGGCGAAAACATTCAGTACTTC

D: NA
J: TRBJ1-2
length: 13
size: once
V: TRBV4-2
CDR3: CASSPSPPRGYTF
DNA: TGTGCCAGCAGCCCGTCACCCCCTAGGGGCTACACCTTC

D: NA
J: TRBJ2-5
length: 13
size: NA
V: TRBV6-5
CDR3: CASSLQGWETQYF
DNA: TGTGCCAGCAGTTTACAGGGTTGGGAGACCCAGTACTTC

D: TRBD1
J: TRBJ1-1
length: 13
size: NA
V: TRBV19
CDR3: CASSPETGAEAFF
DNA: TGTGCCAGTAGTCCCGAGACAGGGGCCGAAGCTTTCTTT

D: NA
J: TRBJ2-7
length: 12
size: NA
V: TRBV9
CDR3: CASSLPRPEQYF
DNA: TGTGCCAGCAGCCTACCTCGCCCCGAGCAGTACTTC

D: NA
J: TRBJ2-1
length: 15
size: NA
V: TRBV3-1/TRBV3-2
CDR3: CASSPSRDIYNEQFF
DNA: TGTGCCAGCAGCCCGTCCCGGGACATTTACAATGAGCAGTTCTTC

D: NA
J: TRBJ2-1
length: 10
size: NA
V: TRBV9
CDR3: CASKVATQFF
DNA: TGTGCCAGCAAGGTAGCGACGCAGTTCTTC

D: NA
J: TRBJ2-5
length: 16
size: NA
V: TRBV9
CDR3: CASSVNQDPKGETQYF
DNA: TGTGCCAGCAGCGTTAACCAGGACCCTAAAGGGGAGACCCAGTACTTC

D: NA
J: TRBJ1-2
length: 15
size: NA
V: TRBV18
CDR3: CASSPTGTDNYGYTF
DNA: TGTGCCAGCTCCCCTACCGGGACTGATAACTATGGCTACACCTTC

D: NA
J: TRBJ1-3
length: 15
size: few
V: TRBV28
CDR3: CASSLPSNSGNTIYF
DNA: TGTGCCAGCAGTTTACCTTCAAACTCTGGAAACACCATATATTTT

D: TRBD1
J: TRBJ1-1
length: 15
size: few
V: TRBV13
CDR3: CASSYGTGLSTEAFF
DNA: TGTGCCAGCAGCTACGGGACAGGGCTGTCCACTGAAGCTTTCTTT

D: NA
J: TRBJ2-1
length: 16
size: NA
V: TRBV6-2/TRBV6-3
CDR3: CASSYFGTNYVDEQFF
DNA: TGTGCCAGCAGTTACTTCGGGACAAACTACGTCGATGAGCAGTTCTTC

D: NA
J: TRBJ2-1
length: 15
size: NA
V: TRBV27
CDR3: CASSLSDPSYNEQFF
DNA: TGTGCCAGCAGTTTATCAGACCCGTCGTACAATGAGCAGTTCTTC

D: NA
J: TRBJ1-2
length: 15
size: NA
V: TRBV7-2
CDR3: CASILAIGVDYGYTF
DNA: TGTGCCAGCATCCTAGCTATTGGGGTAGACTATGGCTACACCTTC

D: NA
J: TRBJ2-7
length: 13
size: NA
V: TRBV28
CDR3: CASSFSQVYEQYF
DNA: TGTGCCAGCAGTTTTAGTCAGGTCTACGAGCAGTACTTC

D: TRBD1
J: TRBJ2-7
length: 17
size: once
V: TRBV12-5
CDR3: CASRNGQGAYSAYEQYF
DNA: TGTGCTAGTAGAAACGGACAGGGGGCGTATTCGGCCTACGAGCAGTACTTC

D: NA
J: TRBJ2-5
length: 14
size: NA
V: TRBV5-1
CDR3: CASNPLGAGETQYF
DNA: TGCGCCAGCAACCCTTTGGGGGCCGGGGAGACCCAGTACTTC

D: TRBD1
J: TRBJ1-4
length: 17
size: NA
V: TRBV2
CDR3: CASSRFRGRKTNEKLFF
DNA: TGTGCCAGCAGCCGCTTCAGGGGGCGCAAAACTAATGAAAAACTGTTTTTT

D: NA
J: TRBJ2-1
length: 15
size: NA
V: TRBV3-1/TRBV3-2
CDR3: CASSQGDAGLNEQFF
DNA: TGTGCCAGCAGCCAAGGCGACGCGGGATTAAATGAGCAGTTCTTC

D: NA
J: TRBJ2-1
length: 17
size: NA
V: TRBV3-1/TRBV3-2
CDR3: CASSRRTVAVSYNEQFF
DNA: TGTGCCAGCAGCCGAAGAACCGTAGCGGTTTCCTACAATGAGCAGTTCTTC

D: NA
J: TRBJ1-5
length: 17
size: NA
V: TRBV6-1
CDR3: CASSEAGQTFGNQPQHF
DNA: TGTGCCAGCAGTGAAGCTGGGCAGACCTTTGGGAATCAGCCCCAGCATTTT

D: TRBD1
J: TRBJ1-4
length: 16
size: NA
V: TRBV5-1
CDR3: CASSLTTGGTNEKLFF
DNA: TGCGCCAGCAGCTTAACGACAGGGGGCACTAATGAAAAACTGTTTTTT

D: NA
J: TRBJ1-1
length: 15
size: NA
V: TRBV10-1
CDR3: CASSVLDRKNTEAFF
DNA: TGCGCCAGCAGTGTTTTGGACAGAAAGAACACTGAAGCTTTCTTT

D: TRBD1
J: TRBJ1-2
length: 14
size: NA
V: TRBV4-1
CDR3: CASSGWDRDRGYTF
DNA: TGCGCCAGCAGCGGATGGGACAGGGATCGTGGCTACACCTTC

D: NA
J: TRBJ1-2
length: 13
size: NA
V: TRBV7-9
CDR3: CASSSTVNYGYTF
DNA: TGTGCCAGCAGCTCCACAGTAAACTATGGCTACACCTTC

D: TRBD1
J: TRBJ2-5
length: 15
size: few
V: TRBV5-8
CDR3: CASSPTDRIEETQYF
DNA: TGTGCCAGCAGCCCAACGGACAGGATTGAAGAGACCCAGTACTTC